A selection of T cell receptor beta chains follows, all from one sample in a study of T cell repertoires in cytomegalovirus infection. Antigens for these TCRs are unknown. Using its own MiXCR run on the reads, TCRdb lists one record per CDR3 protein. Among roughly 130,000 distinct CDR3 sequences, roughly 25% were seen once, and the ten largest hold approximately 35%. The sequenced material came from PBMCs, sequenced either directly or after in vitro stimulation (not recorded which). The receptors derive from a human donor in good health (CMV status not recorded). Some clones in this sample may be carry-over from other donors' samples. Both conserved end residues are part of each CDR3. A D gene is named only where the DNA matches it firmly. Only part of the rows carry a size: once, few, many, or a class if the clone is expanded.

>TRBJ2-3|-|TRBV7-3|many
TGTGCCAGCAGCCACTCGGGACCATTCACAGATACGCAGTATTTT
CASSHSGPFTDTQYF
>TRBJ2-1|-|TRBV7-9|-
TGTGCCAGCAGCGGAGACGATAGGAAGCAGTTCTTC
CASSGDDRKQFF
>TRBJ2-1|-|TRBV7-9|-
TGTGCCAGCAGCCCCGACGGGAGAAAATACAATGAGCAGTTCTTC
CASSPDGRKYNEQFF
>TRBJ2-1|TRBD2|TRBV12-3/TRBV12-4|-
TGTGCGCGGGGGGCCTACAATGAGCAGTTCTTC
CARGAYNEQFF
>TRBJ1-5|TRBD1|TRBV7-2|many
TGTGCCAGCAGCTTAAGGGGCCAGGGGGTTGGCCAGCCCCAGCATTTT
CASSLRGQGVGQPQHF
>TRBJ2-5|-|TRBV20-1|-
TGCAGTGCTATGGGCCTGGAGACCCAGTACTTC
CSAMGLETQYF
>TRBJ2-2|-|TRBV6-2/TRBV6-3|-
TGTGCCACCAGGAATAGCGGCAAGAACACCGGGGAGCTGTTTTTT
CATRNSGKNTGELFF
>TRBJ2-7|TRBD1|TRBV4-3|-
TGCGCCAGCAGCCAAGATATGGGGACAGGGTCCTACGAGCAGTACTTC
CASSQDMGTGSYEQYF
>TRBJ2-7|-|TRBV6-2/TRBV6-3|-
TGTGCCAGCAGATCTTCGGGACAAGGTTCCTACGAGCAGTACTTC
CASRSSGQGSYEQYF
>TRBJ1-2|-|TRBV29-1|few
TGCAGCGTTGATGCCGACGCTGGCTACACCTTC
CSVDADAGYTF
>TRBJ1-1|TRBD1|TRBV28|few
TGTGCCAGCAGTTTAGATGGACAGGCTGAAGCTTTCTTT
CASSLDGQAEAFF